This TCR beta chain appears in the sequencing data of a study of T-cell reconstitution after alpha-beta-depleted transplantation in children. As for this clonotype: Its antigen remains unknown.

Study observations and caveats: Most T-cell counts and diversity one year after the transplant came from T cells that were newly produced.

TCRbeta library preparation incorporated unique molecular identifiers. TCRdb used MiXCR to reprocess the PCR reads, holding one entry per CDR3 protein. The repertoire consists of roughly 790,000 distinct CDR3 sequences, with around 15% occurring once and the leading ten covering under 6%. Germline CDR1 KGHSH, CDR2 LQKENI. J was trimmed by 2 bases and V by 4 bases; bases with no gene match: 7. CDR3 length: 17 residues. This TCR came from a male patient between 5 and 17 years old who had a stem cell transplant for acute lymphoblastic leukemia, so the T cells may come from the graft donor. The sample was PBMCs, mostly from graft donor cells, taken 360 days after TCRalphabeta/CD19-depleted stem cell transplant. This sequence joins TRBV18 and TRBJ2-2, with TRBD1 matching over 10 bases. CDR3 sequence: CASSLQGTGANTGELFF. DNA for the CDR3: TGTGCCAGCTCACTACAGGGGACAGGGGCAAACACCGGGGAGCTGTTTTTT.